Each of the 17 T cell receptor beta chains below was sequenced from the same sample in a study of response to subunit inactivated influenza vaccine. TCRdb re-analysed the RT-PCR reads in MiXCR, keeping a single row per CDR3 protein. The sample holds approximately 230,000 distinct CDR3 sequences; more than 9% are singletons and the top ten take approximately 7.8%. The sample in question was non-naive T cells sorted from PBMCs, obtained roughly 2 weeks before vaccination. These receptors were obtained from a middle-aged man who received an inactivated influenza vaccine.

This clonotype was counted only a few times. The CDR3 loop reads CASRPSGGPTDTQYF. In DNA form, the CDR3 reads TGTGCCAGCAGACCTAGCGGGGGGCCCACAGATACGCAGTATTTT. The chain is built from TRBV7-2 and TRBJ2-3, with TRBD2 matching over 11 bases. V shed 6 bases and J 2 bases; nucleotides not matched to a gene: 4. Germline lookup yields CDR1 SGHTA and CDR2 FQGNSA. The CDR3 covers 15 residues.

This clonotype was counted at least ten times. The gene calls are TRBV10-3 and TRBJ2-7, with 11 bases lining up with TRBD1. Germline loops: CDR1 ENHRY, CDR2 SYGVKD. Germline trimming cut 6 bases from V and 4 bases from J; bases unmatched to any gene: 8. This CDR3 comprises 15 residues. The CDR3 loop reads CAISAPGQGGYEQYF. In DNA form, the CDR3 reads TGTGCCATCAGCGCACCGGGACAGGGGGGATACGAGCAGTACTTC.

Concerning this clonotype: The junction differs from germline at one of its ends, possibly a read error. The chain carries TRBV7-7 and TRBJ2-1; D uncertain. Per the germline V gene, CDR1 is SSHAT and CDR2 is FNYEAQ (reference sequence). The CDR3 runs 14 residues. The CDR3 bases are TGTGCTAGCAGCTTAGGGCCCAGGAACAATGAGCAGTTCTTC. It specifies CASSLGPRNNEQFF. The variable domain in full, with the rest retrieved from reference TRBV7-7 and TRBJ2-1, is GAGVSQSPRYKVTKRGQDVTLRCDPISSHATLYWYQQALGQGPEFLTYFNYEAQPDKSGLPSDRFSAERPEGSISTLTIQRTEQRDSAMYRCASSLGPRNNEQFFGPGTRLTVL.

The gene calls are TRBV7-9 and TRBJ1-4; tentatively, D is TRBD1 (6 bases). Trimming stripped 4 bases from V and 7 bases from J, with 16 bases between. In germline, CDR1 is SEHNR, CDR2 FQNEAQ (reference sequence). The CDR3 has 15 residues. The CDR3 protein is CASSSLRGGGEKLFF. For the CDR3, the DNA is TGTGCCAGCAGCTCTCTCAGGGGCGGCGGTGAAAAACTGTTTTTT.

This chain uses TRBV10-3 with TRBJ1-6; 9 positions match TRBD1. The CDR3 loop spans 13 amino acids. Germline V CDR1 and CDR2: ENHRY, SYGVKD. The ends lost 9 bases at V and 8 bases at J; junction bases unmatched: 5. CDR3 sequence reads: CAISGQGDSPLHF. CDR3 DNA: TGTGCCATTTCGGGACAGGGAGATTCACCCCTCCACTTT.

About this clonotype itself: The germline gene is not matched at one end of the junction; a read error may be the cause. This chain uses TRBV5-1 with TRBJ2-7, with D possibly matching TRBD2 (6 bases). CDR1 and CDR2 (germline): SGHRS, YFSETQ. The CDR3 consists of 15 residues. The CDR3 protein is CTSSLGSGLYYEQYF. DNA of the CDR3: TGCACCAGCAGCTTAGGGAGCGGGCTCTACTACGAGCAGTACTTC.

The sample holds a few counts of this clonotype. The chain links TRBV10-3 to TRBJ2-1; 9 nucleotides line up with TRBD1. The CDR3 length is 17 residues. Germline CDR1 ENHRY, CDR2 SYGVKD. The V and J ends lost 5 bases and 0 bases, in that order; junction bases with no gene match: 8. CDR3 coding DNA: TGTGCCATCAGTACAGGGGGCTTAGCAAGCTCCTACAATGAGCAGTTCTTC. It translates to CAISTGGLASSYNEQFF.

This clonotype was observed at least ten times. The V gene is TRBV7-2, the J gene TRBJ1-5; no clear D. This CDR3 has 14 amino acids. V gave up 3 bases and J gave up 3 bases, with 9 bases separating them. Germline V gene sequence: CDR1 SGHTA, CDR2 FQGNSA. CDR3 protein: CASSFSTYNQPQHF. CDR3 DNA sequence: TGTGCCAGCAGCTTCTCTACGTACAATCAGCCCCAGCATTTT.

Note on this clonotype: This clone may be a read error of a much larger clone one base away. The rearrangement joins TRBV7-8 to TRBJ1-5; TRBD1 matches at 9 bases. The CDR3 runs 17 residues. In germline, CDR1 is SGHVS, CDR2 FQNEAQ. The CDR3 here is CASSLVQGARSKQPQHF. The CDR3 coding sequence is TGTGCCAGCAGCTTAGTACAGGGGGCGAGGAGCAAACAGCCCCAGCATTTT.

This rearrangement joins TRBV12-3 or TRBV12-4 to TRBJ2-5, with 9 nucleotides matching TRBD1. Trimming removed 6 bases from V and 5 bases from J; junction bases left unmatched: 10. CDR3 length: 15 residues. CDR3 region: CASSPGQGLSETQYF. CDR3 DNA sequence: TGTGCCAGCAGCCCGGGACAGGGACTATCGGAGACCCAGTACTTC.

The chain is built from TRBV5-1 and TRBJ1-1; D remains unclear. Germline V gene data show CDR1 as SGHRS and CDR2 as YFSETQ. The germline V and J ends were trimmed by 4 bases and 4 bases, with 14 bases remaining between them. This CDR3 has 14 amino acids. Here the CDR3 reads CASSLRGRGTEAFF. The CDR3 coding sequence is TGCGCCAGCAGCCTGCGGGGTCGGGGCACTGAAGCTTTCTTT. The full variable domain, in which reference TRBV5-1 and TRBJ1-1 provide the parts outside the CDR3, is KAGVTQTPRYLIKTRGQQVTLSCSPISGHRSVSWYQQTPGQGLQFLFEYFSETQRNKGNFPGRFSGRQFSNSRSEMNVSTLELGDSALYLCASSLRGRGTEAFFGQGTRLTVV.

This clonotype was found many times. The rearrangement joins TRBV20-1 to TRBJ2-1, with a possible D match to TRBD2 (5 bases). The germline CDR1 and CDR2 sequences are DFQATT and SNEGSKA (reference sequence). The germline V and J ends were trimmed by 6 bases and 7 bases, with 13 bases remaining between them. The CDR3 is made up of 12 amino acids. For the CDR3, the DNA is TGCAGTGCCACTAGGACCGGGAATGAGCAGTTCTTC. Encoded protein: CSATRTGNEQFF.

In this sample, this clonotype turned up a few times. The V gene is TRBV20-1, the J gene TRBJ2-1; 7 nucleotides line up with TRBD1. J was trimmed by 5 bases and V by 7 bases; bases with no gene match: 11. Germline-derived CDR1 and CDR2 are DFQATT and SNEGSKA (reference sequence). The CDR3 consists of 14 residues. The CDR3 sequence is CSVLPGQSNNEQFF. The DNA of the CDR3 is TGCAGTGTTCTGCCGGGACAGAGCAACAATGAGCAGTTCTTC.

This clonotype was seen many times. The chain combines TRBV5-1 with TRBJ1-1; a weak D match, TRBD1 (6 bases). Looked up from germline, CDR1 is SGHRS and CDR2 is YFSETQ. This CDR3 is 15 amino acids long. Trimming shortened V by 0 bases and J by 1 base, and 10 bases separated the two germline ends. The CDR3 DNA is TGCGCCAGCAGCTTGGAGGGGGGAGGGAACACTGAAGCTTTCTTT. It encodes CASSLEGGGNTEAFF.

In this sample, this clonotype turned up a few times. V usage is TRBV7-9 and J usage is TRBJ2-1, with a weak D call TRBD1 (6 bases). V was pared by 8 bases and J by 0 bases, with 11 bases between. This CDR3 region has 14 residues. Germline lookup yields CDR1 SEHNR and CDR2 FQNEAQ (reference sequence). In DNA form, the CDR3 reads TGTGCCAGCGGGGGCTTAGGCTCCTACAATGAGCAGTTCTTC. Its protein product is CASGGLGSYNEQFF.

The CDR3 DNA reads TGCAGTGCTAGTGATGGTGGTAGCACTGAAGCTTTCTTT. Its protein is CSASDGGSTEAFF. This chain links TRBV20-1 with TRBJ1-1; D gene uncertain. Germline lookup yields CDR1 DFQATT and CDR2 SNEGSKA (reference sequence). The CDR3 has 13 amino acids. V lost 3 bases, J lost 4 bases, and 12 bases lay in between.

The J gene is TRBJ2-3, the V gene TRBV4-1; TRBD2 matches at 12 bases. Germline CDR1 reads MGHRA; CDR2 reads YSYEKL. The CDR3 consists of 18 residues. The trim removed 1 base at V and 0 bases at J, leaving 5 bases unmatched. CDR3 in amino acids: CASSQAGLAGFSTDTQYF. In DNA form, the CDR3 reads TGCGCCAGCAGCCAAGCAGGACTAGCGGGATTTAGCACAGATACGCAGTATTTT.